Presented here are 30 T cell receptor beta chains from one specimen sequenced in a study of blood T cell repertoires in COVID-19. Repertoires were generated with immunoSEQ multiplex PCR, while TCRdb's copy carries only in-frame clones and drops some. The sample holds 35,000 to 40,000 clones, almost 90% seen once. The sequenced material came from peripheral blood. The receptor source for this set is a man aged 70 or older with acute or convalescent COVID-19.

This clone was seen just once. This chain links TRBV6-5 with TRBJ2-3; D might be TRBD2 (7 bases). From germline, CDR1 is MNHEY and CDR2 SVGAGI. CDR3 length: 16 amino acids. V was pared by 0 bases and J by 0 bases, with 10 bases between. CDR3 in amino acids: CASSYSRGGSTDTQYF. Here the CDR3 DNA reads TGTGCCAGCAGTTACTCGAGGGGGGGTAGCACAGATACGCAGTATTTT.

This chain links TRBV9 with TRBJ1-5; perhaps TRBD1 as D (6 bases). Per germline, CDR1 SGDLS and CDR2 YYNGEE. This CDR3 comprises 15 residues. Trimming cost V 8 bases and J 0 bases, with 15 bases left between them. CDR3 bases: TGTGCCAGTGGACAGACTGATTATAGCAATCAGCCCCAGCATTTT. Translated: CASGQTDYSNQPQHF.

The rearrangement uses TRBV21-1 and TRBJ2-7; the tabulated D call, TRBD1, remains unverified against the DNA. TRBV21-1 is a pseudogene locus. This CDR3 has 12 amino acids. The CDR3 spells CASKTGPYEQYF. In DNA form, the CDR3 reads TGTGCCAGTAAGACAGGACCGTACGAGCAGTACTTC.

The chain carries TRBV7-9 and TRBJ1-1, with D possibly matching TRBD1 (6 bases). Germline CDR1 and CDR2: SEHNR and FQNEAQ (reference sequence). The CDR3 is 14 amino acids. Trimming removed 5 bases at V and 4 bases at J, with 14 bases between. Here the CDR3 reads CASSISQGSTEAFF. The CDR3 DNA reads TGTGCCAGCAGCATTTCACAGGGCAGCACTGAAGCTTTCTTT.

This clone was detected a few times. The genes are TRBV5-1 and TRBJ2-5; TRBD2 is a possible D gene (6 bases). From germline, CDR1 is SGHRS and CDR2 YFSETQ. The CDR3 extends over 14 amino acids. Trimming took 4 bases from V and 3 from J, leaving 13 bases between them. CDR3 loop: CASSPGGFKETQYF. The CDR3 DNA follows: TGCGCCAGCAGCCCCGGGGGATTCAAAGAGACCCAGTACTTC.

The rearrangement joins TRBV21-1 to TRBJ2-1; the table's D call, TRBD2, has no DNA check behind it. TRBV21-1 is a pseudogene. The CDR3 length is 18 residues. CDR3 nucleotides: TGTGCCAGCAGCAAGCTAGCGGGAGGACATAGACTTAACAATGAGCAGTTCTTC. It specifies CASSKLAGGHRLNNEQFF.

CDR3 amino acids: CASSWGDTEAFF. As DNA, the CDR3 is TGTGCCAGCAGTTGGGGAGACACTGAAGCTTTCTTT. The chain couples TRBV6-2 or TRBV6-3 to TRBJ1-1; D not resolved. CDR1 and CDR2 from the germline V gene are MNHEY and SVGEGT. The V and J ends lost 4 bases and 3 bases respectively, with 6 bases between them. This CDR3 region has 12 residues.

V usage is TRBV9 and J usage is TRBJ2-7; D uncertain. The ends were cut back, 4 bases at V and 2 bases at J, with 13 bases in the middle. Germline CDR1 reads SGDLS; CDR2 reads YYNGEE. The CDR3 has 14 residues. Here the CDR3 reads CASSPSRVAYEQYF. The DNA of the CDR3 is TGTGCCAGCAGCCCTTCGCGCGTGGCCTACGAGCAGTACTTC.

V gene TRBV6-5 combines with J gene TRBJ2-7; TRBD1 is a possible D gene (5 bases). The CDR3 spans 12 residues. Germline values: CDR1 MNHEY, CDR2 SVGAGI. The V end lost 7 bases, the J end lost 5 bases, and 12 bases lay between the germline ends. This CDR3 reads CASTQGLHEQYF. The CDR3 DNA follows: TGTGCCAGCACTCAGGGTTTGCACGAGCAGTACTTC.

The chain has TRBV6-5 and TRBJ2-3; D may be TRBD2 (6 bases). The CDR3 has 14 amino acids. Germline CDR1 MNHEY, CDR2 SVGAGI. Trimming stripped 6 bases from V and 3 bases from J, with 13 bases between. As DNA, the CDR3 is TGTGCCAGCAGCCGCGGGACTCGGACAGATACGCAGTATTTT. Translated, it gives CASSRGTRTDTQYF.

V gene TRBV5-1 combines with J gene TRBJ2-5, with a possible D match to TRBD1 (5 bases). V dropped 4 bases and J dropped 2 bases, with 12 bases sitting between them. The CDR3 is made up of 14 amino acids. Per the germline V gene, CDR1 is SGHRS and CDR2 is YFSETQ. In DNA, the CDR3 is TGCGCCAGCAGCCTGGACAAGTATCAAGAGACCCAGTACTTC. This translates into CASSLDKYQETQYF.

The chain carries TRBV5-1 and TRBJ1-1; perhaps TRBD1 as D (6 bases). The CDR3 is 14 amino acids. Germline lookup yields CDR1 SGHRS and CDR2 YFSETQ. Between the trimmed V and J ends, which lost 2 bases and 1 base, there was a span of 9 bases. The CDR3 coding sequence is TGCGCCAGCAGCTTAGCAGGGGCGAACACTGAAGCTTTCTTT. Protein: CASSLAGANTEAFF.

Here the CDR3 reads CASSSSDYFLETQYF. The CDR3 bases are TGTGCCAGCAGCTCCTCGGACTATTTTTTAGAGACCCAGTACTTC. The chain has TRBV5-8 and TRBJ2-5, with D possibly matching TRBD2 (6 bases). Germline V lookup: CDR1 SGHTS, CDR2 YDEGEE. CDR3 length: 15 amino acids. The V end lost 3 bases, the J end lost 4 bases, and 16 bases lay between the germline ends.

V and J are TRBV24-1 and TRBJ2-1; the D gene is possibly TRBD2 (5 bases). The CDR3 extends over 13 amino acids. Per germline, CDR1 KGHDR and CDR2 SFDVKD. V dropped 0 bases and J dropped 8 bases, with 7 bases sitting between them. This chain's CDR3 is CATSDLTADEQFF. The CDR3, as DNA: TGTGCCACCAGTGATTTGACAGCGGATGAGCAGTTCTTC.

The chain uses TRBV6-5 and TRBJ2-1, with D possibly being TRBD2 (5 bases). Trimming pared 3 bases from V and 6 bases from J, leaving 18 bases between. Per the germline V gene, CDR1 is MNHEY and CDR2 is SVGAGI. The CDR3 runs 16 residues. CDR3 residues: CASSYVDSTRSNEQFF. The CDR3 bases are TGTGCCAGCAGTTATGTGGACTCCACTCGGTCCAATGAGCAGTTCTTC.

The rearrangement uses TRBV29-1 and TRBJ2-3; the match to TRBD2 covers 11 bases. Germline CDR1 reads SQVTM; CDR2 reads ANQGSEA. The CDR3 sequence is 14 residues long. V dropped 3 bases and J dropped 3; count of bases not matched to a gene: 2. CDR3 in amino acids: CSVDGTSGTDTQYF. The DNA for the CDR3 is TGCAGCGTTGATGGGACTAGCGGAACAGATACGCAGTATTTT.

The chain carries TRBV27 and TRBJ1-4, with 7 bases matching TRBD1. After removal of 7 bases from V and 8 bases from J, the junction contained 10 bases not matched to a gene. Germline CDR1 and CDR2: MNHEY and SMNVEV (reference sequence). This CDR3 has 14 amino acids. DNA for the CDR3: TGTGCCAGCAAAAAAGGGGACAGCCTCGAAAAACTGTTTTTT. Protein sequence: CASKKGDSLEKLFF.

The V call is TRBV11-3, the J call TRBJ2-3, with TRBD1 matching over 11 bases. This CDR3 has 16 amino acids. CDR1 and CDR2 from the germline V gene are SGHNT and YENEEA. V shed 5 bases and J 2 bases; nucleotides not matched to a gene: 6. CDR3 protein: CASSPRDRGITDTQYF. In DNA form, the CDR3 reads TGTGCCAGCAGCCCGAGGGACAGGGGGATCACAGATACGCAGTATTTT.

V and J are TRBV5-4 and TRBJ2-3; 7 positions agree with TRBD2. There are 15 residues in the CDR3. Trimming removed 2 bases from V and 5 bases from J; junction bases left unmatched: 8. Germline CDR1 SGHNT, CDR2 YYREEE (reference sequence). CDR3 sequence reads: CASSFGREIQDTQYF. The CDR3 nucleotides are TGTGCCAGCAGCTTTGGGCGGGAGATTCAAGATACGCAGTATTTT.

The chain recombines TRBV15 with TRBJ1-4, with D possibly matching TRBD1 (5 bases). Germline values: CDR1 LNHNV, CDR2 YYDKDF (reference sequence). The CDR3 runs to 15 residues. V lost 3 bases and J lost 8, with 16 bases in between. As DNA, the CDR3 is TGTGCCACCAGCAGTAGACAGACCGGCGGCGAAAAACTGTTTTTT. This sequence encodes CATSSRQTGGEKLFF.

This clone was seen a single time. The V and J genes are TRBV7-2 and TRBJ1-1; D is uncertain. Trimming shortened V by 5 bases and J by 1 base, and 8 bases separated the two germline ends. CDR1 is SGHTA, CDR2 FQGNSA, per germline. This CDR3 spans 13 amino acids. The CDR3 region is CASSANRNTEAFF. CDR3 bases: TGTGCCAGCAGCGCGAACAGGAACACTGAAGCTTTCTTT.

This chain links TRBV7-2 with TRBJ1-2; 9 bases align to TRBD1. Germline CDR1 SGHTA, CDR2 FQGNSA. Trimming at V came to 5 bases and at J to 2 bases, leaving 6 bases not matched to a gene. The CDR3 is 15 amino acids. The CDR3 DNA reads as TGTGCCAGCAGCCCAAGGACAGGGGTGAACTATGGCTACACCTTC. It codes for CASSPRTGVNYGYTF.

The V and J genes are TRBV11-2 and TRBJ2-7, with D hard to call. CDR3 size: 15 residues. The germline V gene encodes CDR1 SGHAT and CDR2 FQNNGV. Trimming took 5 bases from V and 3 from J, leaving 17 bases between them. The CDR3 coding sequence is TGTGCCAGCAGCCGATTGCCCGACATATTCTACGAGCAGTACTTC. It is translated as CASSRLPDIFYEQYF.

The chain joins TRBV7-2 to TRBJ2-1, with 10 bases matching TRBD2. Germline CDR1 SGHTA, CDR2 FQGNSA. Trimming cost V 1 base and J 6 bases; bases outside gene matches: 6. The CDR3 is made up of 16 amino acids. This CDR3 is CASSLVPLAGINEQFF. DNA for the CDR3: TGTGCCAGCAGCTTAGTCCCACTAGCGGGAATCAATGAGCAGTTCTTC.

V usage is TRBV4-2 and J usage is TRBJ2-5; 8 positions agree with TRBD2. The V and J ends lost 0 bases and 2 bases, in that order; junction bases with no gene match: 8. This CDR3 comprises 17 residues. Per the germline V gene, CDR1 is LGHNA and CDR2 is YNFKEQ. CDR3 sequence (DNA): TGTGCCAGCAGCCAAGATCTTACTAGCGGAGCGCAAGAGACCCAGTACTTC. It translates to CASSQDLTSGAQETQYF.

CDR3: CASSLASGGGADYGYTF. The CDR3, as DNA: TGTGCCAGCAGCTTAGCGAGTGGAGGGGGCGCCGACTATGGCTACACCTTC. The gene calls are TRBV7-2 and TRBJ1-2; 7 bases line up with TRBD1. CDR3 length: 17 residues. Germline assignment: CDR1 SGHTA and CDR2 FQGNSA. Trimming cost V 0 bases and J 3 bases; bases outside gene matches: 10.

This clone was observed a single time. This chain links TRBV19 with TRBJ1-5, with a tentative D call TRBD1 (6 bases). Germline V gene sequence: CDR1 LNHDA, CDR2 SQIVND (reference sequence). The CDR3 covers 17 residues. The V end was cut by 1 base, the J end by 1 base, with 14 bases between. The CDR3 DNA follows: TGTGCCAGTAGTATAGTAATGGGGGCCGTGAGCAATCAGCCCCAGCATTTT. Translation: CASSIVMGAVSNQPQHF.

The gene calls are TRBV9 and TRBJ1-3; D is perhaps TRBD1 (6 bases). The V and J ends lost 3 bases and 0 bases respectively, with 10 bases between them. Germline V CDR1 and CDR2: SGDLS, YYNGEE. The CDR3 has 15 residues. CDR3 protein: CASSARGYSGNTIYF. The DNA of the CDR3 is TGTGCCAGCAGCGCCAGGGGTTACTCTGGAAACACCATATATTTT.

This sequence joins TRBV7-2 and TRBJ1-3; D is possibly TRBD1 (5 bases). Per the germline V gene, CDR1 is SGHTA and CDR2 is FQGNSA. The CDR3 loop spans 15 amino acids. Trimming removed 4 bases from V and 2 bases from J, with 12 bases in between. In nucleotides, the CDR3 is TGTGCCAGCAGCTCCCGTGTAGGGGCTGGAAACACCATATATTTT. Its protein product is CASSSRVGAGNTIYF.

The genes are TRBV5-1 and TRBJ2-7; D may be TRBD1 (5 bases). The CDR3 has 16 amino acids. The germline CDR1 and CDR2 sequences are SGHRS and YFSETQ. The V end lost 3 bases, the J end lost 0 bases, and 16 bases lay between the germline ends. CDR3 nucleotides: TGCGCCAGCAGCTGGGCGCCGCCCGACAGCTCCTACGAGCAGTACTTC. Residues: CASSWAPPDSSYEQYF.